This TCR beta chain was identified during a study of blood T cell repertoires in COVID-19. Germline-derived CDR1 and CDR2 are SGHTS and YDEGEE. Trimming took off 1 base at V and 8 bases at J, with 19 bases between the two ends. This CDR3 is built from 16 residues. Assay used: immunoSEQ multiplex PCR; TCRdb lists only in-frame clones, some missing. The sample shows roughly 100,000 clones, 65% to 90% of them seen only once. This chain joins TRBV5-8 and TRBJ1-3, with D tentatively TRBD1 (5 bases). This receptor was identified in a man aged 50 to 60 with acute or convalescent COVID-19. Sequences were obtained from peripheral blood. The CDR3 DNA reads as TGTGCCAGCAGCTTGCGGTTCGGACACGGGAGGTACACCATATATTTT. It yields the protein CASSLRFGHGRYTIYF. Supplemented by reference TRBV5-8 and TRBJ1-3, the full variable domain reads EAGVTQSPTHLIKTRGQQATLRCSPISGHTSVYWYQQALGLGLQFLLWYDEGEERNRGNFPPRFSGRQFPNYSSELNVNALELEDSALYLCASSLRFGHGRYTIYFGEGSWLTVV.